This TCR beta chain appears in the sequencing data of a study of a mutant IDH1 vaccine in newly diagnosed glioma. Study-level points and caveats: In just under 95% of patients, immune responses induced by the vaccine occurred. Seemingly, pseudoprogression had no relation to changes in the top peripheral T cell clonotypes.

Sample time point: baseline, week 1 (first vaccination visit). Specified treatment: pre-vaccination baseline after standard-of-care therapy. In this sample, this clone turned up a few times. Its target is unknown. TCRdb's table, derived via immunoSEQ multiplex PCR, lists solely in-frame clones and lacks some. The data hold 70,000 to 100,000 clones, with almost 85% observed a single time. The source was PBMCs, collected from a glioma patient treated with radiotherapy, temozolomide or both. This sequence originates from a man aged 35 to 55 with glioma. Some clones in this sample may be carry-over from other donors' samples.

The CDR3 DNA follows: TGCGCCAGCAGCCAGGGACTAGCGGGGTACAATGAGCAGTTCTTC. This codes for CASSQGLAGYNEQFF. This chain joins TRBV4-1 and TRBJ2-1, with TRBD2 matching 13 bases. J gave up 4 bases and V 3 bases, and 0 bases lay outside the gene matches. The CDR3 is 15 amino acids. The germline V gene has CDR1 MGHRA and CDR2 YSYEKL.